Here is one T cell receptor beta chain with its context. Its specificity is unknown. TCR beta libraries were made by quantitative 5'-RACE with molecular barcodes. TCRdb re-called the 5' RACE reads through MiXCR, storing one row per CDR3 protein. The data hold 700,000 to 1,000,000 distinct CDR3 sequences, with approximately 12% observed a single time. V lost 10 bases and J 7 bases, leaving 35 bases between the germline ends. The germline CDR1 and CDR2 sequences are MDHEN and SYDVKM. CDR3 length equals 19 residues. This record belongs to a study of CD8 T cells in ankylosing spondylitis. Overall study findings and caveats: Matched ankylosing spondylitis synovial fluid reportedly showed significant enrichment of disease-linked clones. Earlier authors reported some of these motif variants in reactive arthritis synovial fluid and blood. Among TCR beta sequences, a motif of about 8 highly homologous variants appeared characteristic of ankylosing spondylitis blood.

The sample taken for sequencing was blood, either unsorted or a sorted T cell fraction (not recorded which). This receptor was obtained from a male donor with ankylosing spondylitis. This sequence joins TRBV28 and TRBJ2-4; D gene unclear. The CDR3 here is CATKRRVWRNPLGSNIQYF. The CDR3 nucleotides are TGTGCCACCAAACGCCGGGTATGGCGGAACCCCCTCGGGTCGAACATTCAGTACTTC.